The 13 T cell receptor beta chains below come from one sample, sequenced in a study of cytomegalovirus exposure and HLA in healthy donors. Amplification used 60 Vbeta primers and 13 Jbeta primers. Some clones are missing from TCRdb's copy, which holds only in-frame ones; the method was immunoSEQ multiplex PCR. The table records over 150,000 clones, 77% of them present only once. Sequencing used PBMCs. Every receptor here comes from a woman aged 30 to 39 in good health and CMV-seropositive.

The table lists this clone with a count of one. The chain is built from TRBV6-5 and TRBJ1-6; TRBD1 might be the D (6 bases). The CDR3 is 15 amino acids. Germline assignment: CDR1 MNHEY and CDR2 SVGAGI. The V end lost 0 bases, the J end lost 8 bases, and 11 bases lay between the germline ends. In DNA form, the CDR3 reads TGTGCCAGCAGTTACTCGGGCAGGGGAGATTCACCCCTCCACTTT. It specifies CASSYSGRGDSPLHF.

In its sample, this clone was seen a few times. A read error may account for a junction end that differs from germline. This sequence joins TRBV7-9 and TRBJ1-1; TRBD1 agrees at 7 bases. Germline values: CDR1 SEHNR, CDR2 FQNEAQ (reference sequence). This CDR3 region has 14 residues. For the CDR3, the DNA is TGTGCCAGCAACTTAGGGGGCCCACGAGATGAAGCTTTCTTT. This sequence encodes CASNLGGPRDEAFF. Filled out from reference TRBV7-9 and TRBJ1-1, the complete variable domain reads DTGVSQNPRHKITKRGQNVTFRCDPISEHNRLYWYRQTLGQGPEFLTYFQNEAQLEKSRLLSDRFSAERPKGSFSTLEIQRTEQGDSAMYLCASNLGGPRDEAFFGQGTRLTVV.

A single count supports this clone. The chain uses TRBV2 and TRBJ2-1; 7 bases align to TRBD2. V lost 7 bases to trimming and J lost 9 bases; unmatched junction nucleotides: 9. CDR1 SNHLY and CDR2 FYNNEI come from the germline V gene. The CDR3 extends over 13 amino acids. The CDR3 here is CASTIQPGGEQFF. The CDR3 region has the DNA TGTGCCAGCACGATCCAGCCGGGGGGTGAGCAGTTCTTC.

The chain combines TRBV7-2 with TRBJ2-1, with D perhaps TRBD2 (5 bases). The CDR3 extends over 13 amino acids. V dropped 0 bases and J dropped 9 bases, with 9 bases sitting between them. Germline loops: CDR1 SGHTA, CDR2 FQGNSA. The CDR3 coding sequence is TGTGCCAGCAGCTTAGCTCTTGGGAGTGAGCAGTTCTTC. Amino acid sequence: CASSLALGSEQFF.

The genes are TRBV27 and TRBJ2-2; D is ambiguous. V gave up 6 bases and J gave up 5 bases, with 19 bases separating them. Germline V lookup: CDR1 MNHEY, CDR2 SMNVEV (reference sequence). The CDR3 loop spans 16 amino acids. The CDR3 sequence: CASSYGFRVRTGELFF. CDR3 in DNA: TGTGCCAGCAGCTACGGGTTTCGGGTCCGGACCGGGGAGCTGTTTTTT.

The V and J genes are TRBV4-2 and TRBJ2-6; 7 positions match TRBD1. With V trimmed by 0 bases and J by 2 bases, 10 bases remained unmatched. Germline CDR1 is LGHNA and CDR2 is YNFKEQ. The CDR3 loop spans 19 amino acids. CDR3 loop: CASSQDTDRERAGANVLTF. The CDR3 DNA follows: TGTGCCAGCAGCCAAGATACTGACAGGGAGAGGGCTGGGGCCAACGTCCTGACTTTC.

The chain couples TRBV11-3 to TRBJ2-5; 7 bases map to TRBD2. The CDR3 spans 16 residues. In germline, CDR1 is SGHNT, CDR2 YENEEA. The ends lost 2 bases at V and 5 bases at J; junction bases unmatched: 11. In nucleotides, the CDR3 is TGTGCCAGCAGCTTATCGCGGGAGCCCGGTATGGAGACCCAGTACTTC. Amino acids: CASSLSREPGMETQYF.

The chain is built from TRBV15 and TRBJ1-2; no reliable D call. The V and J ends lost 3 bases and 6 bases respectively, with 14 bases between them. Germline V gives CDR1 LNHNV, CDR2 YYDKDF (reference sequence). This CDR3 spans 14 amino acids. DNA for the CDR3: TGTGCCACCAGCAGGATGACACCCGTTAATGGCTACACCTTC. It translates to CATSRMTPVNGYTF.

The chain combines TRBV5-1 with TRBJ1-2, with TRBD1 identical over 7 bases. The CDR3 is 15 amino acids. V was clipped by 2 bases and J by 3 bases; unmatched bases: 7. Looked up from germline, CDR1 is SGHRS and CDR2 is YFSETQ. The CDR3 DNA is TGCGCCAGCAGCTTCTCGACAGGGCGGGACTATGGCTACACCTTC. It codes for CASSFSTGRDYGYTF.

CDR3: CASSQEGFFQGVGDTEAFF. In DNA form, the CDR3 reads TGTGCCAGCAGCCAAGAGGGATTTTTCCAGGGGGTTGGGGACACTGAAGCTTTCTTT. The chain is built from TRBV14 and TRBJ1-1; 7 bases map to TRBD1. CDR3 length: 19 residues. The V gene's germline CDR1 is SGHDN and CDR2 FVKESK. The V gene end was trimmed by 0 bases and the J gene end by 3 bases; junction bases not matched to a gene: 16.

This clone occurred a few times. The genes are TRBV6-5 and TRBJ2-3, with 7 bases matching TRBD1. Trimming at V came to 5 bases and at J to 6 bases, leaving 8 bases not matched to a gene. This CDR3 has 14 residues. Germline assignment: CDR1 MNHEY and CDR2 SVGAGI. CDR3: CASSTDRVPDTQYF. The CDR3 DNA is TGTGCCAGCAGTACCGACAGGGTCCCCGATACGCAGTATTTT.

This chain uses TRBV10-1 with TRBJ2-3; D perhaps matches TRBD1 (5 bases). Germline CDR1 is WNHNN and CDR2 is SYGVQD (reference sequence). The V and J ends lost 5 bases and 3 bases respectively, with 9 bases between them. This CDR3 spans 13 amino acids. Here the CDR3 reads CASSQGGTDTQYF. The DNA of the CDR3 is TGCGCCAGCAGTCAGGGTGGAACAGATACGCAGTATTTT.

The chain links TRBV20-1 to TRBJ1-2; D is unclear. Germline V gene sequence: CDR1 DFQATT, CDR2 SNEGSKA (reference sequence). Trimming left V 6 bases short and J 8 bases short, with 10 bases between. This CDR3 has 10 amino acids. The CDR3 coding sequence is TGCAGTGCCCTACGGGGAGGCTACACCTTC. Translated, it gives CSALRGGYTF.